This T cell receptor (beta chain) was obtained from a study of blood T cell repertoires in COVID-19. In the study overall: Sites in the United States, Italy and Spain provided acute and convalescent COVID-19 samples. T cells, B-cell-depleted T cells, or PBMCs provided the cDNA or gDNA that served as material.

Original handling: How many nucleated cells were present was estimated from reference gene primer amplification. The data were produced by immunoSEQ multiplex PCR, yet TCRdb's version contains in-frame clones alone and is incomplete. V and J calls and clone size are copied from that table; D and trimming were computed from the DNA. Among about 80,000 clones listed, approximately 84% were seen once. This clonotype was obtained from a man aged 60 to 75 with active or convalescent COVID-19. The sample taken for sequencing was peripheral blood.

The CDR3 DNA is TGTGCCAGCTCACTAGCAACTAATGAAAAACTGTTTTTT. Its protein is CASSLATNEKLFF. The chain links TRBV18 to TRBJ1-4; D unresolved. Per the germline V gene, CDR1 is KGHSH and CDR2 is LQKENI. The CDR3 runs to 13 residues. Trimming left V 4 bases short and J 0 bases short, with 3 bases between.